This entry lists 23 T cell receptor beta chains sequenced from one sample in a study of CD8+CD57+ T cells in acquired aplastic anemia. Genomic DNA served as template for TCR beta VDJ and CDR3 profiling. TCRdb reprocessed the reads with MiXCR, giving one entry per CDR3 protein. Of 100,000 to 150,000 distinct CDR3 sequences in the sample, roughly 40% were seen once. Patients chosen for sequencing had shown CD8+CD57+ cell expansion by flow cytometry. The sequencing sample was made of sorted CD4+, CD8+, or CD8+CD57+ T cells (not recorded which) from PBMCs. The receptors stem from a human donor with aplastic anemia.

This clonotype has a handful of counts. V and J are TRBV18 and TRBJ1-3, with 9 bases lining up with TRBD1. CDR3 size: 16 residues. Germline V CDR1 and CDR2: KGHSH, LQKENI. V shed 6 bases, J shed 2 bases, and the junction held 8 bases outside the gene matches. CDR3 sequence reads: CASSIKQGAPGNTIYF. CDR3 coding DNA: TGTGCCAGCTCGATAAAACAGGGGGCGCCTGGAAACACCATATATTTT.

This clonotype has a handful of counts. This chain links TRBV24-1 with TRBJ2-2; 9 nucleotides line up with TRBD1. J lost 1 base, V lost 4 bases, and 6 bases had no gene match. This CDR3 comprises 17 residues. Germline V gene lookup returns CDR1 KGHDR and CDR2 SFDVKD. CDR3 in amino acids: CATSDHGQGRNTGELFF. Here the CDR3 DNA reads TGTGCCACCAGTGACCACGGACAGGGGAGGAACACCGGGGAGCTGTTTTTT.

This clonotype was seen ten or more times. J is TRBJ1-6 and V is TRBV3-1; 9 bases agree with TRBD1. CDR3 length equals 14 residues. Germline V gives CDR1 LGHDT, CDR2 YNNKEL (reference sequence). The V gene end was trimmed by 4 bases and the J gene end by 8 bases; junction bases not matched to a gene: 3. CDR3 sequence (DNA): TGTGCCAGCAGCCGGGACAGGGTTTATTCACCCCTCCACTTT. It codes for CASSRDRVYSPLHF.

The chain uses TRBV10-1 and TRBJ1-1; 7 nucleotides line up with TRBD1. The CDR3 is made up of 14 amino acids. J gave up 6 bases and V 3 bases, and 7 bases lay outside the gene matches. Germline V gene sequence: CDR1 WNHNN, CDR2 SYGVQD (reference sequence). CDR3 sequence (DNA): TGCGCCAGCAGTGAATCAGGGGGTGACTCTGAAGCTTTCTTT. This gives the protein CASSESGGDSEAFF.

V and J are TRBV11-3 and TRBJ1-3, with D uncertain. Germline V gives CDR1 SGHNT, CDR2 YENEEA. The CDR3 consists of 15 residues. Trimming shortened V by 3 bases and J by 0 bases, and 9 bases separated the two germline ends. The CDR3 sequence is CASSLGSGSGNTIYF. DNA for the CDR3: TGTGCCAGCAGCTTGGGGTCGGGCTCTGGAAACACCATATATTTT.

About this clonotype: A read error is possible here, since a much larger clone lies one base away. The chain couples TRBV5-1 to TRBJ1-1; the match to TRBD1 covers 7 bases. Germline assignment: CDR1 SGHRS and CDR2 YFSETQ. V lost 1 base and J lost 6; bases outside the gene matches: 6. This CDR3 comprises 14 residues. CDR3 nucleotide sequence: TGCGCCAGCAGCTTGAGTCAGGGGGGGGCTGAAGCTTTCTTT. Residues: CASSLSQGGAEAFF.

In its sample, this clonotype was seen once. V gene TRBV10-3 combines with J gene TRBJ1-3, with D possibly being TRBD1 (5 bases). This CDR3 spans 13 amino acids. The germline V gene encodes CDR1 ENHRY and CDR2 SYGVKD. Deletions cut 11 bases from V and 8 bases from J, with 19 bases between. The CDR3 DNA is TGTGCCTCCGGGGGGAACACCGGAGACACCATATATTTT. Amino acids: CASGGNTGDTIYF.

This clonotype turned up a few times. The chain links TRBV29-1 to TRBJ2-5; TRBD1 might be the D (6 bases). CDR1 is SQVTM, CDR2 ANQGSEA, per germline. Trimming took off 7 bases at V and 5 bases at J, with 11 bases between the two ends. The CDR3 runs to 11 residues. CDR3 DNA sequence: TGCAGCGCAAGGACAGCGGAGACCCAGTACTTC. This codes for CSARTAETQYF.

Details on this clonotype: One base away lies a much larger clone, so this may be a sequencing read error. The genes are TRBV14 and TRBJ2-7; 9 nucleotides align to TRBD1. CDR1 is SGHDN and CDR2 is FVKESK in the germline V gene. V shed 1 base and J 2 bases; nucleotides not matched to a gene: 0. The CDR3 has 14 amino acids. The CDR3, as DNA: TGTGCCAGCAGCCAAGGACAGGGGGCCTACGAGCAGTACGTC. It is translated as CASSQGQGAYEQYV.

The V and J genes are TRBV11-2 and TRBJ2-3, with D uncertain. CDR1 and CDR2 from the germline V gene are SGHAT and FQNNGV. The CDR3 extends over 17 amino acids. Trimming took off 6 bases at V and 2 bases at J, with 21 bases between the two ends. CDR3 sequence (DNA): TGTGCCAGCAGTGACTCTTTCTGGGCCTCATACACAGATACGCAGTATTTT. This codes for CASSDSFWASYTDTQYF. The full variable domain, its missing parts supplied by reference TRBV11-2 and TRBJ2-3, is EAGVAQSPRYKIIEKRQSVAFWCNPISGHATLYWYQQILGQGPKLLIQFQNNGVVDDSQLPKDRFSAERLKGVDSTLKIQPAKLEDSAVYLCASSDSFWASYTDTQYFGPGTRLTVL.

On this clonotype itself: A much larger clone differs from this one at a single base, so this may be a read error. The V call is TRBV7-8, the J call TRBJ2-5, with D perhaps assigned TRBD1 or TRBD2 (6 bases each). V gave up 8 bases and J gave up 5 bases, with 18 bases separating them. This CDR3 spans 14 amino acids. CDR1 is SGHVS and CDR2 is FQNEAQ in the germline V gene. CDR3: CASGSRGAGETQYF. The CDR3 DNA follows: TGTGCCAGCGGCTCAAGGGGGGCCGGTGAGACCCAGTACTTC.

The V and J genes are TRBV19 and TRBJ1-6; tentative D call: TRBD1 (6 bases). The CDR3 length is 15 residues. V was cut by 5 bases and J by 9 bases, with 17 bases left in between. Germline CDR1 and CDR2: LNHDA and SQIVND (reference sequence). CDR3 sequence (DNA): TGTGCCAGTAGTTGGGGGGGGCACTTGCGTTCACCCCTCCACTTT. Residues: CASSWGGHLRSPLHF.

This clonotype was found once. The gene calls are TRBV27 and TRBJ1-2; tentative D call: TRBD1 (5 bases). CDR3 length equals 11 residues. V lost 9 bases and J 8 bases, leaving 13 bases between the germline ends. Germline V CDR1 and CDR2: MNHEY, SMNVEV (reference sequence). The CDR3: CASDGGGGYTF. The CDR3 DNA is TGTGCCAGTGACGGGGGAGGGGGCTACACCTTC.

V usage is TRBV7-2 and J usage is TRBJ1-5; D unclear. The CDR3 has 13 amino acids. Trimming shortened V by 5 bases and J by 5 bases, and 10 bases separated the two germline ends. Germline assignment: CDR1 SGHTA and CDR2 FQGNSA. The CDR3 nucleotides are TGTGCCAGCAGCGTAGGGCCCGATCAGCCCCAGCATTTT. Protein sequence: CASSVGPDQPQHF. Drawing the rest from reference TRBV7-2 and TRBJ1-5, the complete variable domain is GAGVSQSPSNKVTEKGKDVELRCDPISGHTALYWYRQSLGQGLEFLIYFQGNSAPDKSGLPSDRFSAERTGGSVSTLTIQRTQQEDSAVYLCASSVGPDQPQHFGDGTRLSIL.

CDR3 in DNA: TGTGCCAGCAGTGAAATAAGCGAGCAGTACGTC. Amino acids: CASSEISEQYV. The chain has TRBV2 and TRBJ2-7, with D unclear. The ends were cut back, 2 bases at V and 6 bases at J, with 5 bases in the middle. CDR1 SNHLY and CDR2 FYNNEI come from the germline V gene. This CDR3 spans 11 amino acids.

This clonotype was counted at least ten times. V gene TRBV7-3 combines with J gene TRBJ2-2; TRBD1 is a possible D gene (6 bases). The CDR3 spans 14 residues. Germline V gives CDR1 SGHTA, CDR2 FQGTGA. V gave up 8 bases and J gave up 2 bases, with 12 bases separating them. The CDR3, as DNA: TGTGCCAGCCGGAAGGGGGTTAACACCGGGGAGCTGTTTTTT. It translates to CASRKGVNTGELFF.

The chain employs TRBV19 and TRBJ1-6; the D gene is possibly TRBD1 (6 bases). V was pared by 6 bases and J by 9 bases, with 12 bases between. Germline CDR1 and CDR2: LNHDA and SQIVND (reference sequence). The CDR3 consists of 13 residues. The CDR3, as DNA: TGTGCCAGTAGAGGGGGGCTCAGTTCACCCCTCCACTTT. Its translation is CASRGGLSSPLHF.

This clonotype was counted at least ten times. The genes are TRBV20-1 and TRBJ2-7; D is possibly TRBD1 or TRBD2 (5 bases each). V was clipped by 8 bases and J by 2 bases, with 13 bases between them. Looked up from germline, CDR1 is DFQATT and CDR2 is SNEGSKA (reference sequence). The CDR3 sequence is 12 residues long. The CDR3 sequence is CSLTGQAYEQYF. Written as DNA, the CDR3 is TGCAGTTTAACGGGGCAGGCCTACGAGCAGTACTTC.

This clonotype has a handful of counts. A clone one base away is much larger, so this may be a read error. V and J are TRBV9 and TRBJ2-7; possible D gene TRBD2, 6 bases. The CDR3 contains 15 residues. Germline assignment: CDR1 SGDLS and CDR2 YYNGEE. The CDR3 sequence is CAGSRERGFTYEQYF. The CDR3 DNA sequence: TGTGCCGGCAGCCGGGAGAGGGGCTTTACCTACGAGCAGTACTTC.

This clonotype was found many times. The rearrangement links TRBV9 to TRBJ2-3; perhaps D is TRBD1 or TRBD2 (5 bases each). Germline V gene data show CDR1 as SGDLS and CDR2 as YYNGEE. V lost 0 bases, J lost 6 bases, and 23 bases lay in between. CDR3 size: 18 residues. As DNA, the CDR3 is TGTGCCAGCAGCGTAGGAGGTATGGGGACCCATCTAAGGGATACGCAGTATTTT. This encodes CASSVGGMGTHLRDTQYF. The complete variable domain, with remaining parts taken from reference TRBV9 and TRBJ2-3, reads DSGVTQTPKHLITATGQRVTLRCSPRSGDLSVYWYQQSLDQGLQFLIQYYNGEERAKGNILERFSAQQFPDLHSELNLSSLELGDSALYFCASSVGGMGTHLRDTQYFGPGTRLTVL.

At least ten counts were recorded for this clonotype. The rearrangement uses TRBV2 and TRBJ2-3; D is possibly TRBD2 (5 bases). Germline V gives CDR1 SNHLY, CDR2 FYNNEI. This CDR3 contains 13 residues. The V end lost 6 bases, the J end lost 6 bases, and 13 bases lay between the germline ends. CDR3 region: CASSRLSRDTQYF. CDR3 sequence (DNA): TGTGCCAGCAGCCGACTATCTAGGGATACGCAGTATTTT.

The J gene is TRBJ1-6, the V gene TRBV20-1, with D perhaps matching TRBD1 (6 bases). The CDR3 consists of 15 residues. V was pared by 5 bases and J by 7 bases, with 18 bases between. CDR1 and CDR2 (germline): DFQATT, SNEGSKA (reference sequence). In nucleotides, the CDR3 is TGCAGTGCTCCAAAAAGGCCAGGGGCGAATTCACCCCTCCACTTT. Translated: CSAPKRPGANSPLHF.

Ten or more counts support this clonotype. The chain couples TRBV6-5 to TRBJ2-7, with TRBD1 matching over 11 bases. The ends lost 8 bases at V and 7 bases at J; junction bases unmatched: 13. Germline values: CDR1 MNHEY, CDR2 SVGAGI. This CDR3 spans 15 amino acids. The CDR3 DNA reads as TGTGCCAGCCGGTACGCCGGGACAGGGGGTCTAGAGCAGTACTTC. This sequence encodes CASRYAGTGGLEQYF.